The rows below give T cell receptor beta chains drawn from one sample of a study of regulatory T cells in long-lasting Graves disease. A single record per CDR3 protein comes from TCRdb applying MiXCR to the multiplex PCR reads. The repertoire includes 350,000 to 550,000 distinct CDR3 sequences, less than 15% of them detected once, and approximately 17% sits in the top ten. These data were likewise used in another study, on T cells in Graves' hyperthyroidism and ophthalmopathy.

Sequencing used peripheral blood mononuclear cells (PBMCs), obtained at new diagnosis, from a patient treated with antithyroid drugs. Receptors were obtained from a woman aged 45-65 years with Graves disease. Each CDR3 is given with its conserved first and last residue. D genes are given only for firm matches. Clone size, where shown, is once, few, many, or a class for clones that have expanded.

j_gene	abundance	v_gene	d_gene	CDR3nt	CDR3aa
TRBJ1-1	-	TRBV6-1	-	TGTGCCAGCGGGCTCACAGGACATATAAACACTGAAGCTTTCTTT	CASGLTGHINTEAFF
TRBJ1-1	many	TRBV6-1	TRBD1	TGTGCCGTTAACAGGGGTGGAGCTGAAGCTTTCTTT	CAVNRGGAEAFF
TRBJ2-7	few	TRBV24-1	-	TGTGCCACCAGTGCCAGTACAGGGATCCACTACTTC	CATSASTGIHYF
TRBJ1-3	-	TRBV19	-	TGTGCCAGTAGTACCGCGACACAGGGAGGAACCTCTGGAAACACCATATATTTT	CASSTATQGGTSGNTIYF
TRBJ2-7	many	TRBV10-3	TRBD1	TGTGCCATCAGGCCGGGACAGGCCTCCTACGAGCAGTACTTC	CAIRPGQASYEQYF
TRBJ2-1	many	TRBV27	-	TGTGCCAGCAGTTTATCTAGCCGGAGCTCCTACAATGAGCAGTTCTTC	CASSLSSRSSYNEQFF
TRBJ2-2	-	TRBV5-4	TRBD2	TGTGCCAGCAGTTTCCCGGGACTAGCAACGAACACCGGGGAGCTGTTTTTT	CASSFPGLATNTGELFF
TRBJ2-1	-	TRBV5-1	-	TGCGCCAGCAGAGGAGGGATGCACTACAATGAGCAGTTCTTC	CASRGGMHYNEQFF
TRBJ2-7	-	TRBV7-9	TRBD2	TGTGCCAGCAGCTTAGCCTCCGTTGGACTAGCGGGAGTAAAATACGAGCAGTACTTC	CASSLASVGLAGVKYEQYF
TRBJ2-7	many	TRBV27	-	TGTGCCAGCAGCTCTCCCGGATCGACCTACGAGCAGTACTTC	CASSSPGSTYEQYF